This TCR beta chain was sequenced in a study of cytomegalovirus exposure and HLA in healthy donors. Overall study findings and caveats: Investigators reported around 150 TCR beta chains as tied to cytomegalovirus.

Sequenced by immunoSEQ multiplex PCR; TCRdb stores in-frame clones only, minus some. Of fewer than 130,000 clones listed, more than 70% are singletons. On this clone itself: Its antigen is undetermined.

This CDR3 has 13 residues. Trimming removed 8 bases from V and 2 bases from J, with 12 bases in between. Germline loops: CDR1 SNHLY, CDR2 FYNNEI. The receptor was isolated from a woman aged 18-29 years in good health and CMV-seronegative. The chain is built from TRBV2 and TRBJ1-2, with a possible D match to TRBD1 (5 bases). The specimen sequenced was PBMCs. The CDR3 reads CASRVRENYGYTF. The CDR3 coding sequence is TGTGCCAGCCGAGTCAGGGAAAACTATGGCTACACCTTC.